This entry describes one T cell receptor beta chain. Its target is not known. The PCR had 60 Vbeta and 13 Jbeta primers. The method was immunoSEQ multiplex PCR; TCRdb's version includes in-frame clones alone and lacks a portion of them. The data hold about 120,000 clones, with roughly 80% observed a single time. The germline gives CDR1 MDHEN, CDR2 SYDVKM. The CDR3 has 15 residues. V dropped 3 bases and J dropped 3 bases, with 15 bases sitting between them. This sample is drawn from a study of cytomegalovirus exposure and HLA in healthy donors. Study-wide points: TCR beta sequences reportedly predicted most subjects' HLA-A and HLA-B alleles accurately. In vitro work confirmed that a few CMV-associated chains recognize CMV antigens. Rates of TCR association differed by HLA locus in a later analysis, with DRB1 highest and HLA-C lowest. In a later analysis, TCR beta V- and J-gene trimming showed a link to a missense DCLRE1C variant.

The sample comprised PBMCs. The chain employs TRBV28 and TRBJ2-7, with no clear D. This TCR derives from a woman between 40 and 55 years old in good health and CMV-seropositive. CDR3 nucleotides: TGTGCCAGCAGTTTTGGGCCCAATATCGGCTACGAGCAGTACTTC. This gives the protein CASSFGPNIGYEQYF.